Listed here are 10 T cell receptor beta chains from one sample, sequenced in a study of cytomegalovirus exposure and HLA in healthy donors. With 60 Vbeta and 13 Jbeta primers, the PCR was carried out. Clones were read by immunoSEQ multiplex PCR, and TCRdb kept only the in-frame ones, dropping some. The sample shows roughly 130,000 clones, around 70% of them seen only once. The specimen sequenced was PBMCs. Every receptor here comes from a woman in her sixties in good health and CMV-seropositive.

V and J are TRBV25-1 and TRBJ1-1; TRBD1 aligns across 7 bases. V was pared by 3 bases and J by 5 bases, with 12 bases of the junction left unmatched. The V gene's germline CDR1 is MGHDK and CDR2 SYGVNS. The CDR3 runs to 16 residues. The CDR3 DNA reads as TGTGCCAGCAGTGAGAGGGGGCTCGGAGGATGGACTGAAGCTTTCTTT. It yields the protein CASSERGLGGWTEAFF. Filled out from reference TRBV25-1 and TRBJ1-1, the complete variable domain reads EADIYQTPRYLVIGTGKKITLECSQTMGHDKMYWYQQDPGMELHLIHYSYGVNSTEKGDLSSESTVSRIRTEHFPLTLESARPSHTSQYLCASSERGLGGWTEAFFGQGTRLTVV.

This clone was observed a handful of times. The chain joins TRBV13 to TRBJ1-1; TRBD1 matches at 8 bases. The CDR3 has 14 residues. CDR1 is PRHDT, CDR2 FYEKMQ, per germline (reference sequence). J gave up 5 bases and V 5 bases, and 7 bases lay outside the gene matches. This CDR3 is CASSPQGALTEAFF. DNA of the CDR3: TGTGCCAGCAGCCCGCAGGGGGCGCTTACTGAAGCTTTCTTT.

CDR3 in amino acids: CASSLRTGTNQPQHF. CDR3 sequence (DNA): TGTGCCAGCAGCCTCCGGACAGGAACAAATCAGCCCCAGCATTTT. The chain recombines TRBV11-2 with TRBJ1-5; 7 positions match TRBD1. J was trimmed by 4 bases and V by 5 bases; bases with no gene match: 8. Germline values: CDR1 SGHAT, CDR2 FQNNGV. The CDR3 extends over 15 amino acids.

This CDR3 is CASSPGDRFEAFF. CDR3 coding DNA: TGTGCCAGCAGCCCCGGAGACCGATTTGAAGCTTTCTTT. The chain joins TRBV4-2 to TRBJ1-1; D unresolved. V was shortened by 4 bases and J by 7 bases, with 13 bases between the two germline ends. CDR1 and CDR2 from the germline V gene are LGHNA and YNFKEQ. The length of the CDR3 is 13 residues.

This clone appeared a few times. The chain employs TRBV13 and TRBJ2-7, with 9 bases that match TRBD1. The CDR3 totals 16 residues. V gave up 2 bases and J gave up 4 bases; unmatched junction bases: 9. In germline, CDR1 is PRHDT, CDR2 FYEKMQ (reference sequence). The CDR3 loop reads CASSLSGTGNFYEQYF. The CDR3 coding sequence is TGTGCCAGCAGCTTATCTGGGACAGGGAACTTTTACGAGCAGTACTTC.

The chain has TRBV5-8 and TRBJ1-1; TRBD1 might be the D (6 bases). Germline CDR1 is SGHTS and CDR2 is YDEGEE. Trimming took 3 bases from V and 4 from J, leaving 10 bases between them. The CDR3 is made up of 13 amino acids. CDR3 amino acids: CASSWGRGTEAFF. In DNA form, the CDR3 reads TGTGCCAGCAGCTGGGGCAGGGGCACTGAAGCTTTCTTT.

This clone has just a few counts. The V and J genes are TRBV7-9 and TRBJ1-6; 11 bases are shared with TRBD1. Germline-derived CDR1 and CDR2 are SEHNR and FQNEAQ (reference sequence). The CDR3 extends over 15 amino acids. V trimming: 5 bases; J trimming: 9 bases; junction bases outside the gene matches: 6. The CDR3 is CASSLRTGGGSPLHF. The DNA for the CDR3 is TGTGCCAGCAGCCTCAGGACAGGGGGCGGTTCACCCCTCCACTTT.

The CDR3 loop is CASSLGSGGAPLHF. DNA of the CDR3: TGTGCCAGCAGCTTGGGGTCAGGGGGAGCACCCCTCCACTTT. This chain connects TRBV5-4 to TRBJ1-6; 7 bases match TRBD1. After removal of 0 bases from V and 11 bases from J, the junction contained 5 bases not matched to a gene. The CDR3 length is 14 residues. Germline lookup yields CDR1 SGHNT and CDR2 YYREEE (reference sequence). The entire variable domain, with the rest obtained from reference TRBV5-4 and TRBJ1-6, is as follows: ETGVTQSPTHLIKTRGQQVTLRCSSQSGHNTVSWYQQALGQGPQFIFQYYREEENGRGNFPPRFSGLQFPNYSSELNVNALELDDSALYLCASSLGSGGAPLHFGNGTRLTVT.

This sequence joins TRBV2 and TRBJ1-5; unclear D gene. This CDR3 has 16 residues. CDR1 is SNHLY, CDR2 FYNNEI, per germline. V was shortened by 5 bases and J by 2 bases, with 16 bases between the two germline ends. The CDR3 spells CASSLTLGEGNQPQHF. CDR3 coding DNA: TGTGCCAGCAGTCTAACCCTGGGTGAGGGCAATCAGCCCCAGCATTTT.

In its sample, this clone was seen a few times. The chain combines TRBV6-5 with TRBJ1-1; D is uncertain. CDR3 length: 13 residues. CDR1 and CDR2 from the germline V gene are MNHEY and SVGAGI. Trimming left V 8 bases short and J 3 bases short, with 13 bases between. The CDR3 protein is CASYIGKDTEAFF. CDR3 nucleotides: TGTGCCAGCTACATCGGGAAGGACACTGAAGCTTTCTTT.